Reported below is one T cell receptor beta chain. Repertoires were generated with immunoSEQ multiplex PCR, while TCRdb's copy carries only in-frame clones and drops some. The data contain more than 150,000 clones, approximately 80% of them singletons. This entry comes from a study of blood T cell repertoires in COVID-19. As for the study in general: T cells, B-cell-depleted T cells, or PBMCs provided the cDNA or gDNA that served as material.

The CDR3 loop spans 12 amino acids. The germline V gene has CDR1 MNHEY and CDR2 SVGAGI. Trimming removed 5 bases from V and 7 bases from J, with 11 bases in between. The chain combines TRBV6-5 with TRBJ1-1; D might be TRBD1 (6 bases). The receptor was isolated from a man aged 40-49 years who had recovered from COVID-19. Material for sequencing was PBMCs or T cells enriched from blood (not recorded which). CDR3 nucleotides: TGTGCCAGCAGTCAGGGGTTTGGTGAAGCTTTCTTT. It codes for CASSQGFGEAFF.